Described below is a single TCR beta chain sequence and its context. This clone has only one observation. This receptor's antigen is unknown. Per-base qualities were not stored, and no clone one base away is much larger. Each collaborating institution followed its own protocols to collect whole blood in K2EDTA tubes. For TCRbeta analysis, collaborator samples were shipped as frozen whole blood, as isolated PBMCs, or as DNA extracted from either sample type. Reading the germline V gene gives CDR1 MGHRA and CDR2 YSYEKL. The CDR3 spans 16 residues, from the cysteine through the phenylalanine. Only the CDR3 DNA is retained, 48 bases long and in frame from the first base. Unmatched junction bases come to 10, with V trimmed by 1 base and J by 9 bases. The source of the sample is a study of blood T cell repertoires in COVID-19 (dated by TCRdb to 2018 to 2020). In terms of the full investigation: Samples covering the acute and convalescent phases of COVID-19 were provided by collaborators in the United States, Italy and Spain. The material from the prospective study consisted of cDNA or gDNA derived from T cells, B-cell-depleted T cells, or PBMCs. The repertoires were released in a freely available public database intended as a resource for research on the immune response to SARS-CoV-2. Where available, HLA class I and class II types were obtained from metadata supplied by the sample provider rather than from assay-based typing. The dataset comprised deeply sampled blood TCRbeta repertoires from subjects exposed to, actively infected with, or recovered from COVID-19. The samples were drawn from the first 160 participants of the ongoing ImmuneRACE study and from over 950 subjects provided by 6 global collaborators. A de-identified subject ID, COVID-19 status, age in years and sex were almost always included in the sample metadata.

The immunoSEQ Assay, a bias-controlled multiplex PCR, was used to amplify TCRbeta CDR3 regions from genomic DNA. Under the source paper's analysis protocol: Within the assay, amplification of reference gene primers was used to estimate how many nucleated cells each sample contained. Sequence reads were collapsed and filtered to measure the absolute abundance of every unique TCRbeta CDR3 rearrangement. For each sample, productive Simpson clonality was calculated as the square root of Simpson's diversity index over productive rearrangements. As stored in TCRdb, this immuneACCESS dataset retains in-frame rearrangements with V and J assigned. A fraction of the clones does not appear; measured against another copy, unresolved V genes explain less than half of the discrepancy, and the remainder lacks a known reason. That table supplies the V and J calls and clone size; D and trimming were determined from the DNA. This sample comprises around 66,000 clones, more than 75% of them detected only once. The ten most abundant clones make up around 6.3% of the sample.

Here is what the overall study found, with its caveats: How much clinical and demographic metadata was included differed by source and by participant, and the metadata was provided uncurated.

This receptor was taken from a man aged 60-69 years with acute or convalescent COVID-19. Input material: peripheral blood. The receptor chain draws on TRBV4-1 and TRBJ2-1, with TRBD1 identical over 9 junction bases. The DNA reads TGCGCCAGCAGCCAAGGCCTGGGACAGGGCCTCAGTGAGCAGTTCTTC. It specifies CASSQGLGQGLSEQFF.